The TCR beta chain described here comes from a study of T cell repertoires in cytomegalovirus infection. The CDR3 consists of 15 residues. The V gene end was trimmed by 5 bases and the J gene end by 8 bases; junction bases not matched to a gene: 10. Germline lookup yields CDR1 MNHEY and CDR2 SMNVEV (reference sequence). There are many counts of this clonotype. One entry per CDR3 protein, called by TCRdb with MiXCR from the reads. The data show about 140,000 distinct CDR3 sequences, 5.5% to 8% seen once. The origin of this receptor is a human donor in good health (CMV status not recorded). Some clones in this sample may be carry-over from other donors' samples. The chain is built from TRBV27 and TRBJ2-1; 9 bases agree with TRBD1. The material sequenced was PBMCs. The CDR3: CASSTYRGLIDEQFF. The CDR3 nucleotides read TGTGCCAGCAGTACCTACAGGGGGCTAATCGATGAGCAGTTCTTC.